What follows describes a single T cell receptor (beta chain). This sample is drawn from a study of blood T cell repertoires in COVID-19. Study information: Samples came from the United States, Italy and Spain, spanning acute and convalescent COVID-19. Sources were T cells, B-cell-depleted T cells, or PBMCs; the material itself was cDNA or gDNA.

Participants came from about 23 US areas, aged roughly 18 to 89 years. Germline assignment: CDR1 MNHEY and CDR2 SMNVEV (reference sequence). Unmatched junction bases numbered 8, after V lost 6 bases and J lost 4 bases. CDR3 size: 14 residues. Per the original methods: Estimation of nucleated cell counts relied on the amplification of reference gene primers. Libraries were prepared by immunoSEQ multiplex PCR; TCRdb keeps only in-frame clonotypes and omits some of them. V and J calls and clone size are copied from that table; D and trimming were computed from the DNA. Of roughly 420,000 clones listed, roughly 90% are singletons.

The rearrangement links TRBV27 to TRBJ1-1; 7 nucleotides agree with TRBD1. The material sequenced was PBMCs or T cells enriched from blood (not recorded which). This sequence originates from a woman aged 25 to 39 with acute COVID-19. The CDR3: CASRQAGGGTEAFF. DNA of the CDR3: TGTGCCAGCAGGCAGGCAGGGGGAGGCACTGAAGCTTTCTTT.